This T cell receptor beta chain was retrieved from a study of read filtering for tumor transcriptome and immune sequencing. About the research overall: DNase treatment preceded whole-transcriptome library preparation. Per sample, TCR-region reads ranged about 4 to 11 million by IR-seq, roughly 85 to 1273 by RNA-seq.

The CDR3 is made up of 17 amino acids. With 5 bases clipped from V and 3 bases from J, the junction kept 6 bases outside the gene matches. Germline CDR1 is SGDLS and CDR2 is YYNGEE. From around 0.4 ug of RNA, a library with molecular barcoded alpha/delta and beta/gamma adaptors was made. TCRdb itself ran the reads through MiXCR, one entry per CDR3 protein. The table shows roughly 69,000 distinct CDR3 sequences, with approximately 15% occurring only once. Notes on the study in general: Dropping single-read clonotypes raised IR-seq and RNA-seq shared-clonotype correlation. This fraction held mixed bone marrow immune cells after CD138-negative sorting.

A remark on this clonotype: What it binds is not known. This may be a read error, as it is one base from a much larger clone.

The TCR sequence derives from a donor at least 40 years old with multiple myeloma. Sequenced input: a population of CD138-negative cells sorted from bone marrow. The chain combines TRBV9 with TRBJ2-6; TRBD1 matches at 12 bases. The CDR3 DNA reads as TGTGCCAGCAGAAAGGGACAGGGGGCAGGTGGGGCCAACGTCCTGACTTTC. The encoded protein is CASRKGQGAGGANVLTF.